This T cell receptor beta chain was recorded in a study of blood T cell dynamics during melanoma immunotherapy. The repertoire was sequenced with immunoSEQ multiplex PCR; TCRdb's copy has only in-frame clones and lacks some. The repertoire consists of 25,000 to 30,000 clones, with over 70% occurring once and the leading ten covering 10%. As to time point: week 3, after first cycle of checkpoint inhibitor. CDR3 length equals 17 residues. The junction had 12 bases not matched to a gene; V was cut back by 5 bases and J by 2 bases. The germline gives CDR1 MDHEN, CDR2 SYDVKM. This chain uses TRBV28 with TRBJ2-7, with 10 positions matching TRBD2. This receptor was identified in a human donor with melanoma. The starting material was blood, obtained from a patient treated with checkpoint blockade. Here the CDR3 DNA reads TGTGCCAGCAGTCCCTCTGACGGGACTAGCGATCCCTACGAGCAGTACTTC. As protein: CASSPSDGTSDPYEQYF.